What follows are 7 T cell receptor beta chains derived from one specimen sequenced in a study of cytomegalovirus exposure and HLA in healthy donors. The PCR contained 60 Vbeta and 13 Jbeta primers. Sequenced by immunoSEQ multiplex PCR; TCRdb stores in-frame clones only, minus some. This sample contains tens of thousands of clones. The sequencing input was PBMCs. The receptors shown here come from a man aged 40-55 years in good health and CMV-seropositive.

CDR3 DNA sequence: TGTGCCAGCAGAAACTACAGGGAGATCGAGGAGACCCAGTACTTC. This sequence encodes CASRNYREIEETQYF. The chain recombines TRBV5-6 with TRBJ2-5; TRBD1 is a possible D gene (6 bases). CDR3 length: 15 residues. CDR1 and CDR2 from the germline V gene are SGHDT and YYEEEE. V was clipped by 5 bases and J by 5 bases, with 19 bases between them.

CDR3 sequence: CASSLEGLAGPSDPYEQYF. CDR3 bases: TGTGCCAGCAGCTTAGAGGGACTAGCGGGGCCCTCGGACCCCTACGAGCAGTACTTC. The chain recombines TRBV7-9 with TRBJ2-7; TRBD2 agrees at 13 bases. There are 19 residues in the CDR3. In germline, CDR1 is SEHNR, CDR2 FQNEAQ (reference sequence). J lost 2 bases, V lost 1 base, and 11 bases had no gene match.

The chain uses TRBV9 and TRBJ2-3; 9 positions agree with TRBD2. There are 17 residues in the CDR3. The germline V gene has CDR1 SGDLS and CDR2 YYNGEE. V lost 3 bases and J lost 3; bases outside the gene matches: 11. The chain's CDR3 is CASSGSSGLARTDTQYF. The CDR3 DNA is TGTGCCAGCAGCGGATCCTCGGGACTAGCAAGGACAGATACGCAGTATTTT.

The rearrangement joins TRBV27 to TRBJ2-7; the match to TRBD1 covers 10 bases. The CDR3 covers 15 residues. The germline V gene has CDR1 MNHEY and CDR2 SMNVEV (reference sequence). Trimming at V came to 6 bases and at J to 5 bases, leaving 10 bases not matched to a gene. Written as DNA, the CDR3 is TGTGCCAGCAGCCAGGGGGGACAGGGGTTCCACGAGCAGTACTTC. The encoded protein is CASSQGGQGFHEQYF.

The CDR3 nucleotides are TGTGCCAGCGGGACAGGGGTGGACTACGAGCAGTACTTC. It yields the protein CASGTGVDYEQYF. The chain employs TRBV28 and TRBJ2-7; 10 bases are shared with TRBD1. Germline V gives CDR1 MDHEN, CDR2 SYDVKM. The V gene end was trimmed by 8 bases and the J gene end by 3 bases; junction bases not matched to a gene: 4. CDR3 length equals 13 residues.

The rearrangement joins TRBV4-1 to TRBJ1-1, with D unclear. V was pared by 1 base and J by 1 base, with 4 bases between. Germline V gene data show CDR1 as MGHRA and CDR2 as YSYEKL. CDR3 length: 13 residues. The CDR3 DNA is TGCGCCAGCAGCCAAGCTCGGAACACTGAAGCTTTCTTT. Translating gives CASSQARNTEAFF.

This sequence joins TRBV9 and TRBJ2-3; 8 bases map to TRBD2. V lost 3 bases and J lost 0; bases outside the gene matches: 9. Per the germline V gene, CDR1 is SGDLS and CDR2 is YYNGEE. This CDR3 has 17 amino acids. The CDR3 protein is CASSESGGRSSTDTQYF. The CDR3 bases are TGTGCCAGCAGCGAAAGCGGGGGCAGGTCAAGCACAGATACGCAGTATTTT.